This TCR beta chain was captured in a study of patients and donors after allogeneic stem cell transplantation. This clonotype turned up a few times. Via MiXCR, TCRdb re-called the RT-PCR reads, giving one row per CDR3 protein. The sample records under 95,000 distinct CDR3 sequences, approximately 5.2% being singletons. Losses at the gene ends were 6 bases for V and 4 bases for J; bases not matched to a gene: 5. Germline V gene lookup returns CDR1 MNHNS and CDR2 SASEGT. The CDR3 runs to 14 residues. The source is a human donor who was either an allogeneic HSCT recipient or a stem cell or donor lymphocyte infusion donor (not recorded which). It is not recorded whose cells these are; they may come from a transplant donor. This chain joins TRBV6-1 and TRBJ1-2; 10 bases agree with TRBD1. The sequencing input was blood, either unsorted or a sorted T cell fraction (not recorded which). This chain's CDR3 is CASRDRGLVYGYTF. DNA of the CDR3: TGTGCCAGCAGAGACAGGGGGCTCGTCTATGGCTACACCTTC.